This T cell receptor (beta chain) appears in the sequencing data of a study of OX40 agonist ivuxolimab in advanced cancers. The study's findings and limits: The study found among the lowest clonal expansion in partial responders at 0.1-3.0 mg/kg. Some patients without response likewise showed low normalized clonal expansion.

Details on this clone: Its matching antigen is unknown.

Anyone with autoimmune disease history or systemic immunosuppression was excluded. CDR3 length: 13 residues. Germline values: CDR1 GTSNPN, CDR2 SVGIG (reference sequence). The V and J ends lost 0 bases and 3 bases respectively, with 9 bases between them. Libraries were prepared by immunoSEQ multiplex PCR; TCRdb keeps only in-frame clonotypes and omits some of them. The table shows about 40,000 clones, with roughly 88% occurring only once. This sample comprised CD4+ or CD8+ T cells sorted from blood, obtained in a trial of the OX40 agonist ivuxolimab. The chain has TRBV30 and TRBJ2-7; D unclear. This clonotype was sampled from an adult with an advanced solid tumor such as melanoma, head and neck, liver or kidney cancer. CDR3 protein: CAWSVSGLYEQYF. As DNA, the CDR3 is TGTGCCTGGAGTGTAAGTGGTCTCTACGAGCAGTACTTC.